This entry describes one T cell receptor (beta chain). V was pared by 6 bases and J by 7 bases, with 11 bases of the junction left unmatched. The CDR3 is made up of 15 amino acids. From germline, CDR1 is MNHEY and CDR2 SVGAGI. This record comes from a study of blood T cell repertoires in COVID-19. Looking at the study overall: PBMCs, B-cell-depleted T cells, or T cells were the source of the cDNA or gDNA that made up the material.

Only in-frame clones appear in the TCRdb table, and some are missing; sequencing was by immunoSEQ multiplex PCR. Of around 84,000 clones in the sample, around 78% were seen once. The source of this sequence is a man in his 60s with COVID-19, enrolled during active disease. The chain links TRBV6-5 to TRBJ2-1; 8 bases agree with TRBD2. Material for sequencing was peripheral blood. CDR3 residues: CASRYTGTRGNEQFF. CDR3 bases: TGTGCCAGCAGGTATACCGGGACTAGAGGGAATGAGCAGTTCTTC.